This TCR beta chain originates from a study of CD8+ T cells in alopecia areata. Overall study: Treated patients were given oral tofacitinib, which was dosed at 5 to 10 mg twice daily. Overall study findings and caveats: Because of a solitary nonresponder, the connection of baseline CD8+ expansion to response stays uncertain.

Treatment here: oral pan-JAK inhibitor, 5-10 mg twice daily. The study team obtained lesional scalp punch biopsies and peripheral blood from alopecia areata patients. The authors extracted RNA and reverse transcribed it into cDNA as the sequencing template. Assay: immunoSEQ multiplex PCR; the TCRdb copy retains only in-frame clones and omits some. The sample records some 95,000 clones, about 40% being singletons. This clone turned up a few times. Antigen specificity is unknown. J was trimmed by 3 bases and V by 6 bases; bases with no gene match: 7. CDR3 length equals 14 residues. CDR1 SEHNR and CDR2 FQNEAQ come from the germline V gene (reference sequence).

The sequence was collected from a human donor with alopecia areata. V gene TRBV7-9 combines with J gene TRBJ2-5; 7 nucleotides match TRBD1. Sequencing used CD8+ T cells sorted from blood, obtained at week 24, from a patient treated with tofacitinib. The CDR3 DNA follows: TGTGCCAGCAGGTCGAGGACAGGTGAAGAGACCCAGTACTTC. Protein sequence: CASRSRTGEETQYF.